This record covers a single TCR beta chain. This receptor's antigen is unknown. No much larger clone is present one base from it, and per-base qualities are unavailable. The approximately 40 donors, aged about 6 to 95 years, were systemically healthy Caucasian individuals from Russia. About 10 milliliters of peripheral blood were collected from each donor into EDTA-treated Vacutainer tubes. Ficoll-Paque density-gradient centrifugation was used to isolate PBMCs, with at least 7 million per sample. Total RNA was extracted from PBMCs with Trizol reagent, with at least 5.5 micrograms obtained per sample. For every donor, flow cytometry on a PBMC aliquot measured the percentage of naive CD45RAhigh/CD27high T cells. This entry is derived from a study of blood T cells in healthy people across ages (dated by TCRdb to 2014 to 2015). As for the study more broadly: In model experiments, template switching captured roughly one uniquely barcoded TCR beta cDNA molecule for every two T cells. Donors of different ages were randomly distributed across sequencing lanes to avoid experimental bias. Age-related changes in TCR beta repertoire diversity were measured in the study by deep sequencing normalized with unique cDNA molecular identifiers. Donors were grouped into four age groups: young (average roughly 15 years), middle-aged (39), aged (approximately 58) and long-lived (approximately 81). For two donors (one aged 18 to 29 and one aged 80 or older), the study analyzed two additional independent replicas of 1 million unique cDNA reads from the same blood draw. Overall study results and their limits: Total diversity estimates from one million sequenced T cells were considered lower bounds and underestimates. Because donor CMV infection status was unknown, age-related changes in expanded clonotypes were potentially confounded. A strong correlation was found between observed TCR beta diversity and the percentage of naive T cells measured by flow cytometry. As age increased, observed TCR beta diversity per million T cells dropped in a roughly linear way, and a significant reduction was already evident by age 40. Compared with the aged group, the long-lived group had more naive CD4+ T cells, fewer expanded clones and increased TCR diversity, a pattern suggesting age selection. Since profiling was done on bulk unsorted PBMCs, naive and antigen-experienced compartments could not be conclusively compared.

The library was made by 5' RACE. For sequencing, an Illumina HiSeq 2500 was employed. The second PCR ran for about 6 to 12 cycles and used a J-beta primer mix along with a sample-barcoded 5' primer. Each TCR beta cDNA molecule received a unique molecular identifier from a template-switch 5' adaptor carrying 12 random nucleotides. Each sample yielded at least 3 million CDR3-containing paired-end reads. First-strand cDNA synthesis was performed from all RNA using the Mint cDNA synthesis kit, with priming by a TRBC-specific oligonucleotide. Following uracil-DNA glycosylase treatment, all cDNA underwent a first 18-cycle PCR with the universal primers M1SS and BC2_uni_R. The original methods were these. For normalization, 1 million high-quality reads, each with a distinct molecular identifier, were randomly selected from each sample. Instead of being binned into consensus sequences, reads that shared molecular identifiers were thrown out. MiTCR, run with a Q25 quality threshold and the strictest error-elimination algorithm, handled CDR3 identification, clonotype clustering and error correction. A nonparametric unseen species model with Euler transformation was used to estimate a lower bound on total TCR beta diversity. TCRdb ran its own pipeline on the public reads, namely fastp trimming at Q25 and MiXCR clone calling, and kept in-frame beta chains. CDR3 protein sequences are deduplicated, and each keeps its most common genes and DNA. In this record, the V and J calls reflect TCRdb's handling and not the investigators' own analysis. The sample yields about 800,000 distinct CDR3 sequences; over 45% were counted once. Jointly, the top ten make up roughly 22% of the sample.

V sheds 3 bases and J sheds 2 bases, leaving 11 bases between their ends. From the cysteine through the phenylalanine, the CDR3 covers 14 amino acids. Only the CDR3 DNA stays, 42 bases, in frame from base 1. CDR1 is given as MGHRA and CDR2 as YSYEKL, both from the germline V gene. The sequenced sample was blood. The source is a man aged 25-40 years in good health. The V and J segments used are TRBV4-1 and TRBJ2-7; the D gene is possibly TRBD2, with 5 bases matching. Read as DNA, the sequence is TGCGCCAGCAGCCAGGGAGTCGAAACCTACGAGCAGTACTTC. This codes for CASSQGVETYEQYF.